The clone carrying this T cell receptor beta chain has a handful of counts. Its antigen is unknown. The record originates from a study of CD8+ T cells in alopecia areata. Study findings and constraints: Sharing of TCR sequences between patients (possibly for HLA-related reasons) was less clear than in mice. Lesional scalp, especially alopecia totalis/universalis, showed higher clonality than normal scalp.

Investigators isolated RNA and reverse transcribed it into cDNA to act as the sequencing template. Libraries were prepared by immunoSEQ multiplex PCR; TCRdb keeps only in-frame clonotypes and omits some of them. Of tens of thousands of clones in the sample, roughly half were seen once. Germline V gives CDR1 SGHVT, CDR2 SQSDAQ. V was clipped by 5 bases and J by 3 bases, with 18 bases between them. The CDR3 covers 16 residues. The source material was NKG2D-high CD8+ T cells sorted from blood. This chain joins TRBV7-4 and TRBJ2-3; no definite D call. The receptor comes from a human donor with alopecia areata. CDR3 nucleotides: TGTGCCAGCAGCACGCAACAGACGAGGCCAACAGATACGCAGTATTTT. This codes for CASSTQQTRPTDTQYF.